This T cell receptor (beta chain) was identified during a study of T-cell memory formation after mild COVID-19 (dated by TCRdb to the early 2020s). Context from the whole study: TCR sequence clusters from the two donors were largely donor specific. Longitudinal TCRalpha and TCRbeta repertoire sequencing tracked T-cell clones expanding and contracting after mild COVID-19 in two donors. Two young, previously healthy adult volunteers, one female and one male, were included in the cohort.

The sequencing machine was an Illumina NovaSeq 6000. cDNA libraries for TCRalpha and TCRbeta were prepared by 5'RACE using constant-segment primers, with sample barcodes and unique molecular identifiers added. RNA was extracted from every sample with Trizol reagent. The libraries were amplified in two PCR steps, and the second step added a second sample barcode and Illumina TruSeq adapters. Sequencing of the libraries was done on an Illumina NovaSeq, producing 2 x 150 bp paired-end reads. In the authors' own workflow: Reads were demultiplexed and collapsed into UMI-guided consensus sequences with migec v1.2.7. Using mixcr v2.1.11, the UMI consensuses were aligned to TRA and TRB V and J templates and assembled into clonotypes. A clonotype was counted as expanded or contracted only when both edgeR and NoisET called the clonotype significant, with the noise models trained on biological replicates. For edgeR calls, a false discovery rate-adjusted p below 0.01 and a log2 fold-change threshold of 1 were applied. As an exploratory analysis of dynamics, max-normalized trajectories of the 1000 most abundant clonotypes were examined by PCA with hierarchical clustering. Separately sequenced CD4+ and CD8+ repertoires were used to assign the CD4 or CD8 phenotype of responding clones. In TCRdb, the public reads were trimmed at Q25 with fastp and aligned with MiXCR, with productive beta chains retained. Here each entry gathers all rows of one CDR3 protein and keeps the most common genes and DNA. The V and J calls here are based on TCRdb, not the publication. Present in this sample are approximately 400,000 distinct CDR3 sequences, roughly 18% of which were seen just once. The ten largest make up approximately 21% of the sample.

Ficoll-Paque density gradient centrifugation was used to isolate PBMCs. In this sample, this clonotype turned up a few times. Its specific antigen is unknown. Base qualities are not recorded, but no much larger clone differs from it by a single base. The paper as a whole reports these results and caveats: Contracting CD4+ clones turned up mainly in the CM and EM memory subsets, whereas EMRA was where CD8+ clones were enriched. The detection of some responding clones in pre-infection memory suggests that pre-existing cross-reactive memory T cells joined the SARS-CoV-2 response. Balanced CD4/CD8 phenotypes were observed for clones contracting from day 15 to 85, whereas a bias towards CD4+ was observed for a second wave of clones expanding from day 15 to 37. Whether the second-wave clones peaking on day 37 were SARS-CoV-2 specific was not confirmed. Only a couple of mild cases were covered by the study, and larger cohorts that include severe cases with pre-infection samples were considered necessary.

The germline V gene sets CDR1 to KGHSH and CDR2 to LQKENI. V and J are truncated by 5 bases and 4 bases respectively, leaving an intervening sequence of 17 bases. The cysteine opens and the phenylalanine closes a CDR3 of 15 amino acids. Here the CDR3 DNA is all that survives: 45 bases in frame from base 1. This clonotype originated in a man aged 18-30 years who had mild COVID-19 (a few samples of this study predate the infection). The sample titles of this study are shuffled in the database, so cell type and time point are left out; the donor was told from shared clones. Sample: PBMCs or a T cell subset sorted from them (not recorded which). The chain links TRBV18 with TRBJ1-1, and TRBD1 may be the D gene, going by 6 matching bases. The CDR3 protein sequence reads: CASSAHRRGGTEAFF. The DNA reads as follows: TGTGCCAGCTCAGCACACCGAAGGGGGGGCACTGAAGCTTTCTTT.